The 13 T cell receptor beta chains presented below share a single source sample, sequenced in a study of a mutant IDH1 vaccine in newly diagnosed glioma. For these receptors, no antigen is known. Time point denoted: week 11, during vaccination. In every dose of vaccine, 300 ug of mutant IDH1 20-mer peptide was given alongside topical imiquimod. Only in-frame clones appear in the TCRdb table, and some are missing; sequencing was by immunoSEQ multiplex PCR. Of roughly 62,000 clones listed, 70% to 90% are singletons. This sample comprised PBMCs, obtained from a glioma patient whose treatment included an IDH1 peptide vaccine. The receptors here all came from a man aged 40-49 years with glioma.

This rearrangement joins TRBV6-4 to TRBJ2-7, with 8 positions matching TRBD1. V dropped 9 bases and J dropped 2; count of bases not matched to a gene: 6. From germline, CDR1 is MRHNA and CDR2 SNTAGT. The CDR3 contains 13 residues. Here the CDR3 reads CASVDRDAYEQYF. The CDR3 DNA reads as TGTGCCAGTGTGGACAGGGATGCCTACGAGCAGTACTTC.

This chain links TRBV7-2 with TRBJ1-5; no clear D. Germline-derived CDR1 and CDR2 are SGHTA and FQGNSA. V shed 5 bases and J shed 4 bases, with 6 bases lying between them. The CDR3 consists of 12 residues. CDR3 DNA sequence: TGTGCCAGCAGCCGAGGAAATCAGCCCCAGCATTTT. It is translated as CASSRGNQPQHF.

The V call is TRBV7-3, the J call TRBJ2-1, with a possible D match to TRBD1 (5 bases). CDR1 SGHTA and CDR2 FQGTGA come from the germline V gene. The CDR3 has 14 residues. Trimming took 7 bases from V and 9 from J, leaving 19 bases between them. The CDR3 sequence is CASTLVQGDTEQFF. DNA for the CDR3: TGTGCCAGCACCTTGGTCCAGGGCGATACTGAGCAGTTCTTC.

The chain carries TRBV5-8 and TRBJ2-5, with 14 positions matching TRBD2. Germline V gene sequence: CDR1 SGHTS, CDR2 YDEGEE. The J segment lost 1 base and the V segment lost 4 bases, leaving 3 bases of the junction unmatched. This CDR3 comprises 16 residues. CDR3 coding DNA: TGTGCCAGCAGCACGGGACTAGCGGGGGCCCAAGAGACCCAGTACTTC. Translated: CASSTGLAGAQETQYF. Drawing the rest from reference TRBV5-8 and TRBJ2-5, the complete variable domain is EAGVTQSPTHLIKTRGQQATLRCSPISGHTSVYWYQQALGLGLQFLLWYDEGEERNRGNFPPRFSGRQFPNYSSELNVNALELEDSALYLCASSTGLAGAQETQYFGPGTRLLVL.

This clone is judged medium-sized (0.01 to 0.1%). Other DNA sequences in the same sample also yield this CDR3. The chain couples TRBV14 to TRBJ1-1, with TRBD1 as a possible D gene (5 bases). Trimming pared 0 bases from V and 11 bases from J, leaving 22 bases between. Germline CDR1 reads SGHDN; CDR2 reads FVKESK. This CDR3 has 16 residues. CDR3 DNA: TGTGCCAGCAGCCAAGATAACAGGATCGTCCTAGCCGACGCTTTCTTT. It specifies CASSQDNRIVLADAFF.

The chain carries TRBV28 and TRBJ2-2, with D possibly being TRBD1 (6 bases). The germline V and J ends were trimmed by 8 bases and 2 bases, with 12 bases remaining between them. CDR3 length equals 14 residues. Germline assignment: CDR1 MDHEN and CDR2 SYDVKM. CDR3: CASQGGLNTGELFF. CDR3 in DNA: TGTGCCAGCCAAGGGGGTCTCAACACCGGGGAGCTGTTTTTT.

This chain connects TRBV10-2 to TRBJ2-7, with 11 bases that match TRBD2. This CDR3 spans 15 amino acids. Trimming took 3 bases from V and 5 from J; bases not matched to a gene: 6. Germline V gene lookup returns CDR1 WSHSY and CDR2 SAAADI. The CDR3 DNA reads TGCGCCAGCAGTGACCATAGCGGGAGGGCCCACGAGCAGTACTTC. This encodes CASSDHSGRAHEQYF.

V usage is TRBV5-4 and J usage is TRBJ2-3, with TRBD2 identical over 9 bases. Germline V gives CDR1 SGHNT, CDR2 YYREEE (reference sequence). CDR3 length: 17 amino acids. The junction had 11 bases not matched to a gene; V was cut back by 4 bases and J by 2 bases. CDR3 DNA: TGTGCCAGCAGCCCTTTCGTTAGCGGGGGAAACACAGATACGCAGTATTTT. Protein product: CASSPFVSGGNTDTQYF.

The CDR3 region has the DNA TGTGCCAGCAGGACCGGGACCGTTAACTATGGCTACACCTTC. Residues: CASRTGTVNYGYTF. This chain uses TRBV5-6 with TRBJ1-2; D is possibly TRBD1 (5 bases). With 5 bases removed from V and 1 base from J, the gap between germline ends came to 12 bases. The germline V gene encodes CDR1 SGHDT and CDR2 YYEEEE. CDR3 length: 14 amino acids.

V usage is TRBV14 and J usage is TRBJ2-3; tentative D call: TRBD1 (6 bases). CDR3 length: 15 residues. The germline V gene has CDR1 SGHDN and CDR2 FVKESK. The V and J ends lost 1 base and 9 bases respectively, with 17 bases between them. CDR3 nucleotides: TGTGCCAGCAGCCAAGGCCCCCTACAGGGTGGAACGCAGTATTTT. Encoded protein: CASSQGPLQGGTQYF.

V and J are TRBV7-2 and TRBJ1-2; 8 bases are a match to TRBD1. V was pared by 5 bases and J by 2 bases, with 4 bases of the junction left unmatched. CDR3 length equals 14 residues. CDR1 is SGHTA, CDR2 FQGNSA, per germline. This CDR3 is CASSRRQGNYGYTF. The CDR3 DNA reads as TGTGCCAGCAGCCGGAGACAGGGGAACTATGGCTACACCTTC. Complete variable domain (other parts from reference TRBV7-2 and TRBJ1-2): GAGVSQSPSNKVTEKGKDVELRCDPISGHTALYWYRQSLGQGLEFLIYFQGNSAPDKSGLPSDRFSAERTGGSVSTLTIQRTQQEDSAVYLCASSRRQGNYGYTFGSGTRLTVV.

This chain uses TRBV28 with TRBJ1-3, with unresolved D. The CDR3 contains 16 residues. Trimming took 1 base from V and 0 from J, leaving 10 bases between them. The germline CDR1 and CDR2 sequences are MDHEN and SYDVKM. Here the CDR3 DNA reads TGTGCCAGCAGTTTATTCAGAAAGGGCTCTGGAAACACCATATATTTT. This gives the protein CASSLFRKGSGNTIYF. The whole variable domain, remainder taken from reference TRBV28 and TRBJ1-3, is DVKVTQSSRYLVKRTGEKVFLECVQDMDHENMFWYRQDPGLGLRLIYFSYDVKMKEKGDIPEGYSVSREKKERFSLILESASTNQTSMYLCASSLFRKGSGNTIYFGEGSWLTVV.

The chain employs TRBV5-4 and TRBJ1-2; the D gene is possibly TRBD1 (5 bases). Germline-derived CDR1 and CDR2 are SGHNT and YYREEE (reference sequence). This CDR3 comprises 13 residues. The V and J ends lost 5 bases and 5 bases respectively, with 13 bases between them. The CDR3 nucleotides are TGTGCCAGCAGACGAACCGGGGGTTATGGCTACACCTTC. It translates to CASRRTGGYGYTF.